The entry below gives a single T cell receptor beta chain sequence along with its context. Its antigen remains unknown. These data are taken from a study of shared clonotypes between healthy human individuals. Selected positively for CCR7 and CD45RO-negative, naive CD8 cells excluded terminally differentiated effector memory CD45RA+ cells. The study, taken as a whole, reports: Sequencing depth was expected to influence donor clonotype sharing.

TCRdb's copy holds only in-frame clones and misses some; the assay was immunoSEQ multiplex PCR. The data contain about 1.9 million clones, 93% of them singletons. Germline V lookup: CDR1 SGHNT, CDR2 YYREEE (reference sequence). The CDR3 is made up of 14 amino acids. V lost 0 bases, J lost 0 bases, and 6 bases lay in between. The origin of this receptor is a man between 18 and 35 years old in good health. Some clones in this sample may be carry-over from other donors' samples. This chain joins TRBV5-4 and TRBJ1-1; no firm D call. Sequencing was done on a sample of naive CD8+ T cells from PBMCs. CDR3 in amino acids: CASSLGSLNTEAFF. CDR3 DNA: TGTGCCAGCAGCTTGGGCAGCTTGAACACTGAAGCTTTCTTT.